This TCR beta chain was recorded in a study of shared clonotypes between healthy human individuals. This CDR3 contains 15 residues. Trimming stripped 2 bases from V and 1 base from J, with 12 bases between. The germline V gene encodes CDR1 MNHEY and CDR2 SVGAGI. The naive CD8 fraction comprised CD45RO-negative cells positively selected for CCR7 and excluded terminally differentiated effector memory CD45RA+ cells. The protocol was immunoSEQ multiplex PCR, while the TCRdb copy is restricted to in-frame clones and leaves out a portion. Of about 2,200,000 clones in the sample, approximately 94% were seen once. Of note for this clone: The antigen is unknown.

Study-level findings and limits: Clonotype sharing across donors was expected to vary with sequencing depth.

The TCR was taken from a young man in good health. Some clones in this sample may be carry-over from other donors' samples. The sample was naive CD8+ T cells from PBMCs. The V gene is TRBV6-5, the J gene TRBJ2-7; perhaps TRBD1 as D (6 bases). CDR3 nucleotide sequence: TGTGCCAGCAGTTACGCGGACAGTCCTTCCTACGAGCAGTACTTC. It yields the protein CASSYADSPSYEQYF.